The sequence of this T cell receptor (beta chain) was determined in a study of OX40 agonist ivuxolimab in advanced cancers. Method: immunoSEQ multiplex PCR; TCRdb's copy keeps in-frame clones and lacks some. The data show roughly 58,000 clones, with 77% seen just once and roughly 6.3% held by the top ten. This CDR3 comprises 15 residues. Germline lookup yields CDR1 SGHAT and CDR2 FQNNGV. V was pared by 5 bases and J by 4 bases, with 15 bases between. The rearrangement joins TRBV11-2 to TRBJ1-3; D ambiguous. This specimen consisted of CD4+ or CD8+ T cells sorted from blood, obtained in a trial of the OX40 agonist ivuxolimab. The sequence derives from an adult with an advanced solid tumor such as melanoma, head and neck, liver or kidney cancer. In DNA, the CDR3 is TGTGCCAGCAGCCGCGCGGGTAGTGCCGGAAACACCATATATTTT. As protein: CASSRAGSAGNTIYF.